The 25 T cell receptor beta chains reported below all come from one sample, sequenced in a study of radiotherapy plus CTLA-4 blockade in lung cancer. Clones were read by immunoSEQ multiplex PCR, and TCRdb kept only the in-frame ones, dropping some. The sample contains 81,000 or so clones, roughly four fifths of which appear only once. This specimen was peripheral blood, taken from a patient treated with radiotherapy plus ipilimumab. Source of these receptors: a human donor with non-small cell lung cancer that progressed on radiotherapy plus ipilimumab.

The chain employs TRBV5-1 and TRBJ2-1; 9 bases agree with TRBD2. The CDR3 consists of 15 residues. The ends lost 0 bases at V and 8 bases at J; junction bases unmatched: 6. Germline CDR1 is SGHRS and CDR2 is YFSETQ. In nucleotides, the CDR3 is TGCGCCAGCAGCTTGGGAGCGGGAGGCCCCGATGAGCAGTTCTTC. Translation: CASSLGAGGPDEQFF.

In nucleotides, the CDR3 is TGCAGCGTTGAAGGGAGGGCGAGGGCTGAAGCTTTCTTT. Protein sequence: CSVEGRARAEAFF. V is TRBV29-1 and J is TRBJ1-1, with D unclear. Germline values: CDR1 SQVTM, CDR2 ANQGSEA. V was trimmed by 1 base and J by 6 bases, leaving 12 bases between them. The CDR3 is 13 amino acids.

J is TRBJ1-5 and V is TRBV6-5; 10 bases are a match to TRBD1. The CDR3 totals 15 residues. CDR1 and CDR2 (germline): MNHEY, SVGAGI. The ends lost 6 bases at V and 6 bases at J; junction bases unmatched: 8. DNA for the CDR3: TGTGCCAGCAGACCCGGGACAGGGGTGCTTCAGCCCCAGCATTTT. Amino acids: CASRPGTGVLQPQHF.

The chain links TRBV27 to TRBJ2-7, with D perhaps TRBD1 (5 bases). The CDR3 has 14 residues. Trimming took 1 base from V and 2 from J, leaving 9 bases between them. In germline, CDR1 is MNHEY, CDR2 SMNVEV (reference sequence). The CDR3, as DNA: TGTGCCAGCAGTTTATGGGGCAGCCCCTACGAGCAGTACTTC. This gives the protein CASSLWGSPYEQYF.

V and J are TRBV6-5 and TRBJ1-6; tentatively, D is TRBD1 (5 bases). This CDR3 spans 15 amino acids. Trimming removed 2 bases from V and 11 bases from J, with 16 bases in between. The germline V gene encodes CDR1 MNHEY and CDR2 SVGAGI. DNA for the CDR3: TGTGCCAGCAGTTACGCCTCCCAGGGTACGACACCCCTCCACTTT. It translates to CASSYASQGTTPLHF.

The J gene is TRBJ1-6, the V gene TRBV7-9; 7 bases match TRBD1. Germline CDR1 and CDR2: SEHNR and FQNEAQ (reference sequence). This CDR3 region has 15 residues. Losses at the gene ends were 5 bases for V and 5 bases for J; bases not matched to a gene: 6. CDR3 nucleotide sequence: TGTGCCAGCAGCCTACGGGACAGTCATAATTCACCCCTCCACTTT. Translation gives CASSLRDSHNSPLHF.

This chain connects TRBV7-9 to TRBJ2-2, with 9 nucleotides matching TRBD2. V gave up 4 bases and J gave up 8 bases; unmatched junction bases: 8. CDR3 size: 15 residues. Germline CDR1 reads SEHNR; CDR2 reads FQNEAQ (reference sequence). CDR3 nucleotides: TGTGCCAGCAGCTCCGTCAAGCGGGGGGATGGGGAGCTGTTTTTT. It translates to CASSSVKRGDGELFF.

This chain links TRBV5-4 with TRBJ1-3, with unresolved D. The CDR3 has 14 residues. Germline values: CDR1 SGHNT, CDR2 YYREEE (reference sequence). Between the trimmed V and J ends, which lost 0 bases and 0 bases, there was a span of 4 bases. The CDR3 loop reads CASSLDSSGNTIYF. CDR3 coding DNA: TGTGCCAGCAGCTTGGACTCCTCTGGAAACACCATATATTTT.

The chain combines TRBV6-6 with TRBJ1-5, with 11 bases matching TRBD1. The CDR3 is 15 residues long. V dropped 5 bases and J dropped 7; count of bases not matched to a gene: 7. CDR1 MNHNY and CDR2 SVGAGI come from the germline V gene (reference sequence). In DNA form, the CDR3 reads TGTGCCAGCAGTCCCCCCGGACAGGGGGCGCAGCCCCAGCATTTT. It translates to CASSPPGQGAQPQHF.

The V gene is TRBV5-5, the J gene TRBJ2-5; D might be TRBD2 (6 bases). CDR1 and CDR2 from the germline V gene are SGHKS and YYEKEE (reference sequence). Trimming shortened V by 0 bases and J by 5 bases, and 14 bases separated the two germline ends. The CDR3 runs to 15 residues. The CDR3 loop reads CASSLGPGRGETQYF. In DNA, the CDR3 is TGTGCCAGCAGCTTGGGGCCAGGCCGGGGGGAGACCCAGTACTTC.

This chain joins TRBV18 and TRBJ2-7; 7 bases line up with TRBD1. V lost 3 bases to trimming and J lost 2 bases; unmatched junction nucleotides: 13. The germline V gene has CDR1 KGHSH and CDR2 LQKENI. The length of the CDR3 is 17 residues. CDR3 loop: CASSPILGQQAPYEQYF. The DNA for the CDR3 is TGTGCCAGCTCACCTATATTGGGACAGCAAGCTCCCTACGAGCAGTACTTC.

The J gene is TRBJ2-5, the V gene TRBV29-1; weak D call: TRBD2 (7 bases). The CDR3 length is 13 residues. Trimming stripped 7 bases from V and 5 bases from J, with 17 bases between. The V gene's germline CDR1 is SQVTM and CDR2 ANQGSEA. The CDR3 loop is CSADPGGAETQYF. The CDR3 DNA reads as TGCAGCGCAGACCCGGGGGGCGCGGAGACCCAGTACTTC. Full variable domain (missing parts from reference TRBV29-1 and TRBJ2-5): SAVISQKPSRDICQRGTSLTIQCQVDSQVTMMFWYRQQPGQSLTLIATANQGSEATYESGFVIDKFPISRPNLTFSTLTVSNMSPEDSSIYLCSADPGGAETQYFGPGTRLLVL.

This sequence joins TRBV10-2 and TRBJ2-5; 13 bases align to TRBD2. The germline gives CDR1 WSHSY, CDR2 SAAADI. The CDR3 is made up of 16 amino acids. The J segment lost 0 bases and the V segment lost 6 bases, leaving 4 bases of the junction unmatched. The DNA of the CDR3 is TGCGCCAGCAGGTGGGGACTAGCGGGGTACCAAGAGACCCAGTACTTC. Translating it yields CASRWGLAGYQETQYF.

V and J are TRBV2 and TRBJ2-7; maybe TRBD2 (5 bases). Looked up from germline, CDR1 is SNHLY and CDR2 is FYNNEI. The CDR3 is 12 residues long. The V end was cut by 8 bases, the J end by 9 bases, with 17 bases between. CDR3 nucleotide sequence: TGTGCCAGCGTAATAACAGCGGCAAGGCAGTACTTC. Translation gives CASVITAARQYF.

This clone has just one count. The DNA of the CDR3 is TGCAGCGTGCTACAGGGCTACGAGCAGTACTTC. Its protein is CSVLQGYEQYF. The chain recombines TRBV29-1 with TRBJ2-7; possible D gene TRBD1, 6 bases. This CDR3 comprises 11 residues. The germline CDR1 and CDR2 sequences are SQVTM and ANQGSEA. V lost 6 bases to trimming and J lost 3 bases, with 9 bases between them.

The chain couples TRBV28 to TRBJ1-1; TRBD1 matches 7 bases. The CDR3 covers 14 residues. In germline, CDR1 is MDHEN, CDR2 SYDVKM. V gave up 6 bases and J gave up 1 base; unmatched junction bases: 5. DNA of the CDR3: TGTGCCAGCAGAAAGGGACAGCCGAACACTGAAGCTTTCTTT. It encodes CASRKGQPNTEAFF.

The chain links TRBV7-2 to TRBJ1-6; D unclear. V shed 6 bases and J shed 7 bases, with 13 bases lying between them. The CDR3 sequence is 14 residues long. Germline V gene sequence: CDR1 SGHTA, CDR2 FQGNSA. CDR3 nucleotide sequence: TGTGCCAGCAGAACATATTCAGGAAATTCACCCCTCCACTTT. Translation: CASRTYSGNSPLHF.

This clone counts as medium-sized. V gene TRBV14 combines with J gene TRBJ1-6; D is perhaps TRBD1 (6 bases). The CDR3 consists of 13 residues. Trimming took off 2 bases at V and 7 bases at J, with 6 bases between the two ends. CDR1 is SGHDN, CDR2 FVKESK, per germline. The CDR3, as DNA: TGTGCCAGCAGCCAACAGGGGAATTCACCCCTCCACTTT. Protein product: CASSQQGNSPLHF.

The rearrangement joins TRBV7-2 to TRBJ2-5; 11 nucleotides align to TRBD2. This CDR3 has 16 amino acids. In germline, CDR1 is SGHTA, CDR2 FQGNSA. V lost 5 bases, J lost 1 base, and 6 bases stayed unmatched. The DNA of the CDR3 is TGTGCCAGCAGCATAGGACTAGCGGGCCTCCAAGAGACCCAGTACTTC. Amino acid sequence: CASSIGLAGLQETQYF. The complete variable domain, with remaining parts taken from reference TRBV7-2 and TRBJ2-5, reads GAGVSQSPSNKVTEKGKDVELRCDPISGHTALYWYRQSLGQGLEFLIYFQGNSAPDKSGLPSDRFSAERTGGSVSTLTIQRTQQEDSAVYLCASSIGLAGLQETQYFGPGTRLLVL.

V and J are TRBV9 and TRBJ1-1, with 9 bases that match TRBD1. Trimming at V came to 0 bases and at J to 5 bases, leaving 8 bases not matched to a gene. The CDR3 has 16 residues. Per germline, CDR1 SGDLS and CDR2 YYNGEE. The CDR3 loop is CASSVEGQGRGTEAFF. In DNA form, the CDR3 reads TGTGCCAGCAGCGTAGAGGGACAGGGAAGGGGGACTGAAGCTTTCTTT.

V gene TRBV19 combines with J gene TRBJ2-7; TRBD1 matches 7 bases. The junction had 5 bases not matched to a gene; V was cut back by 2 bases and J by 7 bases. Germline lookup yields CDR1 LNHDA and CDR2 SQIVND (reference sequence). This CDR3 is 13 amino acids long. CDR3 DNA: TGTGCCAGTAGTATAACAGGACAGGAAGAGCAGTACTTC. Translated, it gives CASSITGQEEQYF.

DNA of the CDR3: TGTGCCACCAGCTTCTTGAGACAGGGCGGTGGCTACACCTTC. Translating gives CATSFLRQGGGYTF. The chain couples TRBV15 to TRBJ1-2, with TRBD1 matching 7 bases. The CDR3 is 14 amino acids. V was clipped by 5 bases and J by 7 bases; unmatched bases: 10. Germline V CDR1 and CDR2: LNHNV, YYDKDF (reference sequence).

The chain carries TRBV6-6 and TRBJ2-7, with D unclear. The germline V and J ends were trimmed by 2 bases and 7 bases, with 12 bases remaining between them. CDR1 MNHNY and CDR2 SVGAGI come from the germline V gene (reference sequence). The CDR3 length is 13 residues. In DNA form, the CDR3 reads TGTGCCAGCAGTTACGGCGAAGGGCCAGAGCAGTACTTC. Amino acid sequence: CASSYGEGPEQYF.

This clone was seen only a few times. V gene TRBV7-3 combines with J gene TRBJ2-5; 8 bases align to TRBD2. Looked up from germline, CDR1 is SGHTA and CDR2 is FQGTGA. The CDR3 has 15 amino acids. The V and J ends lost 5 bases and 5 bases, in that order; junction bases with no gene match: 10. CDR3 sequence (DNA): TGTGCCAGCAGCCAGGGACTAGGGAGGGGGGAGACCCAGTACTTC. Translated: CASSQGLGRGETQYF. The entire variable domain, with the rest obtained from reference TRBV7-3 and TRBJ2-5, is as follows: GAGVSQTPSNKVTEKGKYVELRCDPISGHTALYWYRQSLGQGPEFLIYFQGTGAADDSGLPNDRFFAVRPEGSVSTLKIQRTERGDSAVYLCASSQGLGRGETQYFGPGTRLLVL.

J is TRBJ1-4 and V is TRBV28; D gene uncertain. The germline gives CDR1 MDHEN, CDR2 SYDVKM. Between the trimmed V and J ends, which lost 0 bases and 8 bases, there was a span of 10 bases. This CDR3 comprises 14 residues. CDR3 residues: CASSLWDLDEKLFF. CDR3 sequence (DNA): TGTGCCAGCAGTTTATGGGACCTCGACGAAAAACTGTTTTTT. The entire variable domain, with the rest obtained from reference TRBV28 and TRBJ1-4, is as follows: DVKVTQSSRYLVKRTGEKVFLECVQDMDHENMFWYRQDPGLGLRLIYFSYDVKMKEKGDIPEGYSVSREKKERFSLILESASTNQTSMYLCASSLWDLDEKLFFGSGTQLSVL.